One sample yielded the 11 T cell receptor beta chains listed below, sequenced in a study of T cell responses to AZD1222 COVID-19 vaccine. Only in-frame clones appear in the TCRdb table, and some are missing; sequencing was by immunoSEQ multiplex PCR. The data show approximately 130,000 clones, 80% to 90% seen once. The sequenced sample was peripheral blood, obtained on day 0 of AZD1222 vaccination. The receptor source for this set is an adult in good health.

The CDR3 spells CASTGQGGALNYGYTF. The DNA for the CDR3 is TGTGCCAGCACTGGACAGGGAGGGGCCCTTAACTATGGCTACACCTTC. V gene TRBV28 combines with J gene TRBJ1-2; 8 positions agree with TRBD1. The length of the CDR3 is 16 residues. Germline trimming cut 7 bases from V and 1 base from J; bases unmatched to any gene: 11. The germline gives CDR1 MDHEN, CDR2 SYDVKM.

The chain links TRBV6-5 to TRBJ1-2; 7 nucleotides agree with TRBD1. The germline CDR1 and CDR2 sequences are MNHEY and SVGAGI. This CDR3 spans 14 amino acids. With V trimmed by 6 bases and J by 6 bases, 10 bases remained unmatched. The CDR3 is CASRRTRGGDGYTF. Here the CDR3 DNA reads TGTGCCAGCAGACGCACAAGAGGGGGCGATGGCTACACCTTC.

This clone was picked up one time. J is TRBJ2-7 and V is TRBV5-4, with 10 bases fitting TRBD1. This CDR3 has 15 amino acids. The V gene end was trimmed by 4 bases and the J gene end by 0 bases; junction bases not matched to a gene: 4. Germline-derived CDR1 and CDR2 are SGHNT and YYREEE (reference sequence). The CDR3 DNA sequence: TGTGCCAGCAGCGGGACAGGGGCCCGCTCCTACGAGCAGTACTTC. The encoded protein is CASSGTGARSYEQYF.

V is TRBV20-1 and J is TRBJ1-6; D is undetermined. The V end was cut by 3 bases, the J end by 7 bases, with 16 bases between. The germline V gene has CDR1 DFQATT and CDR2 SNEGSKA (reference sequence). The CDR3 extends over 15 amino acids. The CDR3 nucleotides are TGCAGTGCTAGTGATTTGAAGACGGACAATTCACCCCTCCACTTT. It yields the protein CSASDLKTDNSPLHF.

There are a few counts of this clone. Other DNA sequences in the same sample also yield this CDR3. The rearrangement uses TRBV3-1 (or the pseudogene TRBV3-2) and TRBJ1-3; the match to TRBD1 covers 7 bases. The CDR3 is 14 amino acids. Germline assignment: CDR1 LGHDT and CDR2 YNNKEL (reference sequence). The V gene end was trimmed by 2 bases and the J gene end by 4 bases; junction bases not matched to a gene: 2. The CDR3 DNA reads as TGTGCCAGCAGCCAAAGGGACAGCGGAAACACCATATATTTT. Translated, it gives CASSQRDSGNTIYF.

The genes are TRBV19 and TRBJ2-3; 10 nucleotides align to TRBD2. V shed 0 bases, J shed 3 bases, and the junction held 6 bases outside the gene matches. This CDR3 comprises 17 residues. CDR1 is LNHDA and CDR2 is SQIVND in the germline V gene (reference sequence). For the CDR3, the DNA is TGTGCCAGTAGTATAGAGGTAGCGGGAGGAGGTACAGATACGCAGTATTTT. Its translation is CASSIEVAGGGTDTQYF.

The genes are TRBV6-2 or TRBV6-3 and TRBJ2-1; 12 bases map to TRBD1. CDR1 and CDR2 (germline): MNHEY, SVGEGT. Unmatched junction bases numbered 16, after V lost 3 bases and J lost 7 bases. The length of the CDR3 is 19 residues. CDR3 nucleotide sequence: TGTGCCAGCAGTTATTTCGTCGGGACAGGGGGCCCGGTAGTGAATGAGCAGTTCTTC. Protein product: CASSYFVGTGGPVVNEQFF.

The CDR3 DNA sequence: TGCGCCAGCAGCCCGGCCCAGAATGAAAAACTGTTTTTT. This gives the protein CASSPAQNEKLFF. V is TRBV5-1 and J is TRBJ1-4; no definite D call. The CDR3 is 13 amino acids. In germline, CDR1 is SGHRS, CDR2 YFSETQ. Trimming cost V 4 bases and J 5 bases, with 9 bases left between them.

The rearrangement links TRBV5-4 to TRBJ1-2; D not certain. Germline CDR1 is SGHNT and CDR2 is YYREEE (reference sequence). V was trimmed by 0 bases and J by 6 bases, leaving 9 bases between them. CDR3 length: 13 residues. The CDR3 reads CASSLELWNGYTF. The CDR3 DNA sequence: TGTGCCAGCAGCTTGGAGTTATGGAATGGCTACACCTTC.

This chain joins TRBV7-3 and TRBJ2-1; D may be TRBD2 (5 bases). Per the germline V gene, CDR1 is SGHTA and CDR2 is FQGTGA. The CDR3 extends over 13 amino acids. Trimming shortened V by 5 bases and J by 5 bases, and 10 bases separated the two germline ends. CDR3 bases: TGTGCCAGCAGCGAGGGAACGAACAATGAGCAGTTCTTC. Encoded protein: CASSEGTNNEQFF.

This rearrangement joins TRBV7-2 to TRBJ2-7, with 8 bases that match TRBD1. Germline loops: CDR1 SGHTA, CDR2 FQGNSA. The V gene end was trimmed by 5 bases and the J gene end by 5 bases; junction bases not matched to a gene: 5. This CDR3 is 13 amino acids long. CDR3 sequence (DNA): TGTGCCAGCAGCGCCGACAGGGGTGACGAGCAGTACTTC. It specifies CASSADRGDEQYF. Variable domain in full (rest from reference TRBV7-2 and TRBJ2-7): GAGVSQSPSNKVTEKGKDVELRCDPISGHTALYWYRQSLGQGLEFLIYFQGNSAPDKSGLPSDRFSAERTGGSVSTLTIQRTQQEDSAVYLCASSADRGDEQYFGPGTRLTVT.